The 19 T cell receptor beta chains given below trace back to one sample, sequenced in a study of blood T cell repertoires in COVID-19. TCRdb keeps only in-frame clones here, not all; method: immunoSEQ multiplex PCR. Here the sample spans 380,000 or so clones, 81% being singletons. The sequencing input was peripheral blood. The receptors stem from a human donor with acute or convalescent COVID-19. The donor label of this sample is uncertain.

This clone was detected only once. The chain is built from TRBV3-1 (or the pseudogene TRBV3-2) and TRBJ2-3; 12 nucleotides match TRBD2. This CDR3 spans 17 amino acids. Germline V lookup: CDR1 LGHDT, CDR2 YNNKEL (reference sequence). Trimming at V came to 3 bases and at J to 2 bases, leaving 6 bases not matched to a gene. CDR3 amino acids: CASSQGGLAGFTDTQYF. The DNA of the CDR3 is TGTGCCAGCAGCCAGGGGGGACTAGCGGGCTTCACAGATACGCAGTATTTT.

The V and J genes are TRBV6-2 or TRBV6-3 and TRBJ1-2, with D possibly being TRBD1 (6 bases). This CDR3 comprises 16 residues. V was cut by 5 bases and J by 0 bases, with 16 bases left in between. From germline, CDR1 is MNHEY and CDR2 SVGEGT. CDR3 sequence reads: CASSQMRGGANYGYTF. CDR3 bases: TGTGCCAGCAGTCAAATGAGGGGGGGAGCTAACTATGGCTACACCTTC.

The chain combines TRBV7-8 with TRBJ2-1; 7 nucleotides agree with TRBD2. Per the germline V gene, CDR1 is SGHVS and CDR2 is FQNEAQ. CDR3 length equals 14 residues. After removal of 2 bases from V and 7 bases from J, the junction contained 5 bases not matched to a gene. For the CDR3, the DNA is TGTGCCAGCAGCTTAACGCTAGCGGAGAATGAGCAGTTCTTC. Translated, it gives CASSLTLAENEQFF.

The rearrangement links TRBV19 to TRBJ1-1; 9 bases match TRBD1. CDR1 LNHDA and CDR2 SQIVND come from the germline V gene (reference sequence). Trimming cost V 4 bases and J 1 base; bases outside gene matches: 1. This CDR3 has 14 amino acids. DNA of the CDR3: TGTGCCAGTAGTAAACAGGGGGCGAACACTGAAGCTTTCTTT. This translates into CASSKQGANTEAFF.

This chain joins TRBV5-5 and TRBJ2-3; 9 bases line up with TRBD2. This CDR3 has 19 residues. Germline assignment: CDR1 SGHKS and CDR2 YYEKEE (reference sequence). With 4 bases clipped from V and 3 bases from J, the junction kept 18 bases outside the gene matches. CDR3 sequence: CASSMRLVAGALGTDTQYF. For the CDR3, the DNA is TGTGCCAGCAGCATGAGGTTGGTAGCGGGGGCCTTAGGTACAGATACGCAGTATTTT.

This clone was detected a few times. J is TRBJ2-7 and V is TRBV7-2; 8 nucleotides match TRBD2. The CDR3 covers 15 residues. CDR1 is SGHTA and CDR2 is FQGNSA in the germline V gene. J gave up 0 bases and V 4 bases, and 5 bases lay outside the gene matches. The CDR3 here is CASSSYSGNSYEQYF. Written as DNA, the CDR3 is TGTGCCAGCAGCTCCTATAGCGGGAACTCCTACGAGCAGTACTTC. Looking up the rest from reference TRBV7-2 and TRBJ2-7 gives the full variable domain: GAGVSQSPSNKVTEKGKDVELRCDPISGHTALYWYRQSLGQGLEFLIYFQGNSAPDKSGLPSDRFSAERTGGSVSTLTIQRTQQEDSAVYLCASSSYSGNSYEQYFGPGTRLTVT.

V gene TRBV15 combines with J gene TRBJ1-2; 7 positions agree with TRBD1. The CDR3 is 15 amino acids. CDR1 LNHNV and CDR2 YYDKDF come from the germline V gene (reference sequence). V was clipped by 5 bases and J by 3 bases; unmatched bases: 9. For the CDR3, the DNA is TGTGCCACCAGCTCCCCGGACAGGACCCACTATGGCTACACCTTC. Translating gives CATSSPDRTHYGYTF.

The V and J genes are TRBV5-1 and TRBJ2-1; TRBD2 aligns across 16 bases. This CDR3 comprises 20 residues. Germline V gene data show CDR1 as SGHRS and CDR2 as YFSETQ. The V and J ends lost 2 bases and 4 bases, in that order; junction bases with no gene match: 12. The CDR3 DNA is TGCGCCAGCAGCTTCGCCGGGACTAGCGGGAGGGCCATAAATTACAATGAGCAGTTCTTC. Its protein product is CASSFAGTSGRAINYNEQFF.

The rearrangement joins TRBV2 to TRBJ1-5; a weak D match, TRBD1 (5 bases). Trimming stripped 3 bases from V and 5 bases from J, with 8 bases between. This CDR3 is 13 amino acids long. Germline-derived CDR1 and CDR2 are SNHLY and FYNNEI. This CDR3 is CASSDDSHQPQHF. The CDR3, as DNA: TGTGCCAGCAGTGACGACAGTCATCAGCCCCAGCATTTT.

In nucleotides, the CDR3 is TGCGCCAGCAGCTTTTACGGGGGTGAGAATTCACCCCTCCACTTT. Its translation is CASSFYGGENSPLHF. The V call is TRBV5-1, the J call TRBJ1-6, with TRBD1 as a possible D gene (5 bases). The CDR3 is made up of 15 amino acids. Deletions cut 2 bases from V and 7 bases from J, with 13 bases between. The germline V gene encodes CDR1 SGHRS and CDR2 YFSETQ. The full variable domain, rest sourced from reference TRBV5-1 and TRBJ1-6, is KAGVTQTPRYLIKTRGQQVTLSCSPISGHRSVSWYQQTPGQGLQFLFEYFSETQRNKGNFPGRFSGRQFSNSRSEMNVSTLELGDSALYLCASSFYGGENSPLHFGNGTRLTVT.

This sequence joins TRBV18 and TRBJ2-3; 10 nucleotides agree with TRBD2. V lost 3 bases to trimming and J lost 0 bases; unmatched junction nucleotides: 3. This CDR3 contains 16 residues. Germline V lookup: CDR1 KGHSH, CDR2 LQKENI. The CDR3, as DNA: TGTGCCAGCTCACCTACTAGCGGGACTAGCACAGATACGCAGTATTTT. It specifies CASSPTSGTSTDTQYF. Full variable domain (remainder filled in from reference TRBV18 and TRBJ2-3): NAGVMQNPRHLVRRRGQEARLRCSPMKGHSHVYWYRQLPEEGLKFMVYLQKENIIDESGMPKERFSAEFPKEGPSILRIQQVVRGDSAAYFCASSPTSGTSTDTQYFGPGTRLTVL.

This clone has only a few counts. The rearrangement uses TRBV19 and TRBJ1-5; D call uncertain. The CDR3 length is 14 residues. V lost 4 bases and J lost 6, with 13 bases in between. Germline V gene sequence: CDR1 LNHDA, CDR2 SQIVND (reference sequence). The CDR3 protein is CASSTSLTGQPQHF. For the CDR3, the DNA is TGTGCCAGTAGTACCTCCCTGACGGGTCAGCCCCAGCATTTT.

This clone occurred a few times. The CDR3 bases are TGTGCCAGCAGTTCAAAGACTAGCGGATCCTACGAGCAGTACTTC. Translation gives CASSSKTSGSYEQYF. J is TRBJ2-7 and V is TRBV6-6, with 9 bases matching TRBD2. This CDR3 has 15 amino acids. From germline, CDR1 is MNHNY and CDR2 SVGAGI (reference sequence). The J segment lost 1 base and the V segment lost 4 bases, leaving 5 bases of the junction unmatched.

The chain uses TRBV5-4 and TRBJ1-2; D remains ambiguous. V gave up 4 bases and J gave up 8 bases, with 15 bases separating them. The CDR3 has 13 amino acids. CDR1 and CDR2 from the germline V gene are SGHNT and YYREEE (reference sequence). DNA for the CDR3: TGTGCCAGCAGCCCTCTCATGGCCCCAGGCTACACCTTC. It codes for CASSPLMAPGYTF.

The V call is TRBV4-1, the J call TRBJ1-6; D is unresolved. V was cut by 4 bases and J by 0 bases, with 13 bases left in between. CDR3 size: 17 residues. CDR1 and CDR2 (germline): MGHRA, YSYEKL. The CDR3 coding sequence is TGCGCCAGCAGCCCCGCGACTCCTAGCTCCTATAATTCACCCCTCCACTTT. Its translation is CASSPATPSSYNSPLHF.

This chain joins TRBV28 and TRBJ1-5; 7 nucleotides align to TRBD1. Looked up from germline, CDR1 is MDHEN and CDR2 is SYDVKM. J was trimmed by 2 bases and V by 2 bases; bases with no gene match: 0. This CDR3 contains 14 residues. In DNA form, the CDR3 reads TGTGCCAGCAGTTTAACAGGGGGCAATCAGCCCCAGCATTTT. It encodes CASSLTGGNQPQHF.

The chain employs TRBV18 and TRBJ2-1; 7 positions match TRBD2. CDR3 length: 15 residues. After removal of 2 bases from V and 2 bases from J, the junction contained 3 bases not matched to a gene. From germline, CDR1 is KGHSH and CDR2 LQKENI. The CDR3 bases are TGTGCCAGCTCACCAACCGGGACTACCTACAATGAGCAGTTCTTC. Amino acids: CASSPTGTTYNEQFF.

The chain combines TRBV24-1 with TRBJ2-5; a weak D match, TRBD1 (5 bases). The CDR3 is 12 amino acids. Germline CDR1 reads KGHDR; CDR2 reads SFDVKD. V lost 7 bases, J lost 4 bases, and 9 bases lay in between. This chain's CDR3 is CATRGLGETQYF. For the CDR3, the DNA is TGTGCCACCAGGGGGCTAGGAGAGACCCAGTACTTC.

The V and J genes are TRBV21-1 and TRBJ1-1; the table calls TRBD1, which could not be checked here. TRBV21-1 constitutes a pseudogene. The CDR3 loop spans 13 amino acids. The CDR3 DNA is TGTGCCAGCAGCATGGACACGAACACTGAAGCTTTCTTT. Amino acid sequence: CASSMDTNTEAFF.